The rows below give T cell receptor beta chains drawn from one sample of a study of tumor-infiltrating lymphocytes in primary liver carcinoma. Via MiXCR, TCRdb re-called the multiplex PCR reads, giving one row per CDR3 protein. The sample contains about 210,000 distinct CDR3 sequences, 85% of which appear only once. Material for sequencing was tumor tissue from primary liver carcinoma. Receptor source: a man aged 35-49 years with primary liver carcinoma and hepatitis B virus infection. The CDR3 runs from the conserved cysteine through the conserved F or W. A D gene is named only where the DNA matches it firmly. Not every row has a clone size; where given, it reads once, few, many or a size class.

J | size | D | V | DNA | CDR3
TRBJ2-2 | - | - | TRBV20-1 | TGCAGTGCTAGACCCGTGGGCATCCCCGGGGAGCTGTTTTTT | CSARPVGIPGELFF
TRBJ2-3 | - | - | TRBV11-2 | TGTACCAGCAGCTTAGATCAGGGGGAGACTAGCACAGATACGCAGTATTTC | CTSSLDQGETSTDTQYF
TRBJ2-7 | - | - | TRBV6-5 | TGTGCCAGCAGTTACAGGCCGGGACATGGCGAGCAGTACTTC | CASSYRPGHGEQYF
TRBJ1-2 | - | - | TRBV6-1 | TGTGCCAGTAAGGAAACAGGGAGCTATGGCTACACCTTC | CASKETGSYGYTF
TRBJ2-3 | - | - | TRBV5-4 | TGTGCCAGCAACTTGGAAGATAGCGGTGTCACAGATACGCAGTATTTT | CASNLEDSGVTDTQYF
TRBJ2-1 | - | - | TRBV4-3 | TGCACCAGCAGCCAAGAGTCGCAGAACAATGAGCAGTTCTTC | CTSSQESQNNEQFF
TRBJ1-1 | few | TRBD1 | TRBV7-2 | TGTGCCAGCAGCTCCAGGGGGGGGGCAGGGAACACTGAAGCTTTCTTT | CASSSRGGAGNTEAFF
TRBJ2-4 | - | TRBD1 | TRBV6-1 | TGTGTCAGCAGTGCCACAGGGGGGTTCGGTAAAGACATTCAGTACTTC | CVSSATGGFGKDIQYF
TRBJ2-4 | - | - | TRBV18 | TGTGCCAGGTCACCAGGGCCCCCCAAAGACATTCAGTACTTC | CARSPGPPKDIQYF
TRBJ1-3 | - | TRBD1 | TRBV11-1 | TGTGCCAGCTCGACAGGGCTATCTGGATACACTATAAATTTT | CASSTGLSGYTINF
TRBJ2-1 | - | - | TRBV12-3/TRBV12-4 | TGTGCCAGCACTCCGCGAACAGGAGACACACCGGGTAGGCAGTTCTTC | CASTPRTGDTPGRQFF
TRBJ1-2 | - | - | TRBV4-1 | TGCGCCGGCAGCTCAGTCGACCCTATAGGGGGCTACACCTTC | CAGSSVDPIGGYTF
TRBJ2-1 | - | - | TRBV6-1 | TGCGCCAGCAGTGAAGGAGTAGCGGCATACAATGAGCAGTCCTTC | CASSEGVAAYNEQSF
TRBJ2-6 | - | TRBD2 | TRBV7-8 | TGTGGCAGCAGCTTAGACGGGAGGTGGGCTGGGGCCAACGTCCTGACTTTC | CGSSLDGRWAGANVLTF
TRBJ2-1 | many | - | TRBV5-1 | TGCGCCAGCAGCTTGGGGGCGGATTACAATGAGCAGTTCTTC | CASSLGADYNEQFF
TRBJ2-1 | - | - | TRBV11-2 | TGTCTCAGCATCTTCAATTACAATGAGCAGTTCTTC | CLSIFNYNEQFF
TRBJ1-2 | - | - | TRBV28 | TGTGACAGCGGGGGTTATGGGGGCGATTATGGCTACACCTTC | CDSGGYGGDYGYTF
TRBJ2-7 | - | - | TRBV11-1 | TGTGCCAGCAACTCATTCCGGGACTCCTCCTGCGAGCAGTACTTC | CASNSFRDSSCEQYF
TRBJ1-5 | few | - | TRBV11-3 | TGTGCCAGCAGCTTAGAGTTGGGGGTGGCCCAGCCCCAGCATTTT | CASSLELGVAQPQHF
TRBJ2-7 | - | - | TRBV6-2/TRBV6-3 | TGTCCCAACAGTTATGAGGTACCCTACGAGCAGTACTTC | CPNSYEVPYEQYF
TRBJ1-2 | few | TRBD1 | TRBV7-9 | TGTGCCAGCAGCTTAGGACAGGGCCGTAACTATGGCTACACCTTC | CASSLGQGRNYGYTF
TRBJ2-1 | - | TRBD2 | TRBV2 | TGTGCCAGCAACCCCTCAGCGGGAGTTCACTATGGGCAGCTCTTC | CASNPSAGVHYGQLF
TRBJ1-3 | - | - | TRBV6-5 | TGTGCCTGCAGGGCCAAAGTCTCTGGAAACACCATATATTTT | CACRAKVSGNTIYF
TRBJ2-7 | few | TRBD2 | TRBV2 | TGTGCCAGCTCCCCGGGACTAGGGTTCGAGCGGTACTTC | CASSPGLGFERYF
TRBJ2-2 | - | - | TRBV12-3/TRBV12-4 | TGTGCCAGGAGTTTGGGGACACATACCGGGGAGATGTTTTTT | CARSLGTHTGEMFF
TRBJ2-1 | - | - | TRBV6-2/TRBV6-3 | TGTGCCAGTAGTCGTAACCGTCGACTAGGGTTCTTC | CASSRNRRLGFF